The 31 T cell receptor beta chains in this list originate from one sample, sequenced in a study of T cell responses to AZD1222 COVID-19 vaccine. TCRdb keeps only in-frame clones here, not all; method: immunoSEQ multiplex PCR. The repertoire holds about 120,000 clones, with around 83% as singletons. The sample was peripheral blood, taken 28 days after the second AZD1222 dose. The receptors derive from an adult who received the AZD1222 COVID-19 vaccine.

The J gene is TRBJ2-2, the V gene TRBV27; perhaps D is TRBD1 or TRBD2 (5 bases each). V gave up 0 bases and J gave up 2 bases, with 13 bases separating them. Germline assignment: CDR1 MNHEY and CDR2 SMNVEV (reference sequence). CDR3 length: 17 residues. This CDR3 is CASSLSSPGTNTGELFF. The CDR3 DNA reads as TGTGCCAGCAGTTTATCGAGCCCCGGGACCAACACCGGGGAGCTGTTTTTT.

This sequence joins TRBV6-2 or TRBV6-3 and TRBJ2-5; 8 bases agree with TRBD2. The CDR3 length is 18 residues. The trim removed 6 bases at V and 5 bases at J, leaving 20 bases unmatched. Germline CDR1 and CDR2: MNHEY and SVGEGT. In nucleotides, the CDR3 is TGTGCCAGCAGCCCTAACAGCGGGGGCCCTCCATTCCAGGAGACCCAGTACTTC. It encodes CASSPNSGGPPFQETQYF.

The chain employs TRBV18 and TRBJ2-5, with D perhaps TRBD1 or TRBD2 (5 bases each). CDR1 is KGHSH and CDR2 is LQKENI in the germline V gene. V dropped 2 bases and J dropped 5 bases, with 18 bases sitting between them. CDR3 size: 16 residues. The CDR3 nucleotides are TGTGCCAGCTCACCAGGAACCGGGACCCTCGTCGAGACCCAGTACTTC. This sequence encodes CASSPGTGTLVETQYF.

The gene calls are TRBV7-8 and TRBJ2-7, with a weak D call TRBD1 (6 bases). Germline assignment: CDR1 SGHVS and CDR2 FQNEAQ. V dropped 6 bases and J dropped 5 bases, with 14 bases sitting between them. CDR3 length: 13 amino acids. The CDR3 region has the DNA TGTGCCAGCAGGTTTACAGGGATCCACGAGCAGTACTTC. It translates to CASRFTGIHEQYF. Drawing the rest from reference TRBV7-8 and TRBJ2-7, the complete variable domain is GAGVSQSPRYKVAKRGQDVALRCDPISGHVSLFWYQQALGQGPEFLTYFQNEAQLDKSGLPSDRFFAERPEGSVSTLKIQRTQQEDSAVYLCASRFTGIHEQYFGPGTRLTVT.

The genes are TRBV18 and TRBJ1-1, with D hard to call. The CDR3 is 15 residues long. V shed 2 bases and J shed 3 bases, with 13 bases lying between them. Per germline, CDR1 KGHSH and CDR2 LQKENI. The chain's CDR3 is CASSPWTAVYTEAFF. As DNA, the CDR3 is TGTGCCAGCTCACCATGGACGGCAGTTTACACTGAAGCTTTCTTT. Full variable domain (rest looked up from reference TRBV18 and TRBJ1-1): NAGVMQNPRHLVRRRGQEARLRCSPMKGHSHVYWYRQLPEEGLKFMVYLQKENIIDESGMPKERFSAEFPKEGPSILRIQQVVRGDSAAYFCASSPWTAVYTEAFFGQGTRLTVV.

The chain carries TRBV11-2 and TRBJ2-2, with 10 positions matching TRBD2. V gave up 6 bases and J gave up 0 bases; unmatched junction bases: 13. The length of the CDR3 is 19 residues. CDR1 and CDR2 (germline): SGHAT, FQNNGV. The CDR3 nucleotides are TGTGCCAGCAGGAAGCCGGGACTAGCGCTATTCGCGAACACCGGGGAGCTGTTTTTT. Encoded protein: CASRKPGLALFANTGELFF.

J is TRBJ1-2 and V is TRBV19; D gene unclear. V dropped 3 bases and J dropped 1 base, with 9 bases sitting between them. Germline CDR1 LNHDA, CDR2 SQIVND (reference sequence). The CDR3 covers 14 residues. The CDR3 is CASSISDGNYGYTF. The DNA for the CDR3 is TGTGCCAGTAGTATTAGTGACGGTAACTATGGCTACACCTTC.

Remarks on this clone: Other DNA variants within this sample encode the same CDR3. The CDR3 protein is CASRQGNQPQHF. The CDR3 nucleotides read TGTGCCAGTAGACAGGGGAATCAGCCCCAGCATTTT. The chain employs TRBV19 and TRBJ1-5, with TRBD1 matching 7 bases. Per germline, CDR1 LNHDA and CDR2 SQIVND (reference sequence). CDR3 size: 12 residues. Trimming at V came to 6 bases and at J to 4 bases, leaving 0 bases not matched to a gene.

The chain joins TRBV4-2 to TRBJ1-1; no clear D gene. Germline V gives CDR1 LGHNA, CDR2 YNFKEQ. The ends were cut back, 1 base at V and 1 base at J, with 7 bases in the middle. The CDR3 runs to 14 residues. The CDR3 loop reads CASSQGVENTEAFF. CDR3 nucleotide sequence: TGTGCCAGCAGCCAAGGAGTAGAGAACACTGAAGCTTTCTTT.

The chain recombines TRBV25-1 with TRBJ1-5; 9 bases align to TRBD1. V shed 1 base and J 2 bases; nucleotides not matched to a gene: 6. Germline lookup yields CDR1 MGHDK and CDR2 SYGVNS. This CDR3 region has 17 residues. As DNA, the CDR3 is TGTGCCAGCAGTGAATTTTACCGGGACAGGGGCAATCAGCCCCAGCATTTT. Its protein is CASSEFYRDRGNQPQHF.

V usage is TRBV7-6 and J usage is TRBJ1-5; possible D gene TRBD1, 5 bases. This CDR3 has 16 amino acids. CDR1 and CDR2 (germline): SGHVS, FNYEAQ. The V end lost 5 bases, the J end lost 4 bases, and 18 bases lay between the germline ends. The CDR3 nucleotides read TGTGCCAGCAGCCGAAATGTAGGTGGGGGGAATCAGCCCCAGCATTTT. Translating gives CASSRNVGGGNQPQHF. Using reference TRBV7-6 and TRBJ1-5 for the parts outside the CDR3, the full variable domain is GAGVSQSPRYKVTKRGQDVALRCDPISGHVSLYWYRQALGQGPEFLTYFNYEAQQDKSGLPNDRFSAERPEGSISTLTIQRTEQRDSAMYRCASSRNVGGGNQPQHFGDGTRLSIL.

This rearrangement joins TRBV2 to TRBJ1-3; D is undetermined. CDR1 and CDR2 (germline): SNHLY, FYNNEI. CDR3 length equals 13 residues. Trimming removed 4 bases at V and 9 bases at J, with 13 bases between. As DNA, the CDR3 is TGTGCCAGCAGTGCGGGTCTAGATGGCACCATATATTTT. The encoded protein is CASSAGLDGTIYF.

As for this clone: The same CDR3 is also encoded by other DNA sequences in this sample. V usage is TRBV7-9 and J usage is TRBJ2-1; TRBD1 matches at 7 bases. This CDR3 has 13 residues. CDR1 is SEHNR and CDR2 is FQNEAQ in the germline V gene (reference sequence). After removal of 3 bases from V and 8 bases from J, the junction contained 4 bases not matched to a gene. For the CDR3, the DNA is TGTGCCAGCAGCTTGTACAGGGGCGATGAGCAGTTCTTC. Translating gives CASSLYRGDEQFF. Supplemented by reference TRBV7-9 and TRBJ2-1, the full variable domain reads DTGVSQNPRHKITKRGQNVTFRCDPISEHNRLYWYRQTLGQGPEFLTYFQNEAQLEKSRLLSDRFSAERPKGSFSTLEIQRTEQGDSAMYLCASSLYRGDEQFFGPGTRLTVL.

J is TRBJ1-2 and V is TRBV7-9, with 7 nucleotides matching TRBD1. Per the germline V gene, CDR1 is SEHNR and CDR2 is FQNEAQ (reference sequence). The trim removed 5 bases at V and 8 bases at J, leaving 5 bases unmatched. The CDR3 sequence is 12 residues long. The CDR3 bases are TGTGCCAGCAGCGGAGGACAGGACGGCTACACCTTC. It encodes CASSGGQDGYTF.

The CDR3 sequence: CASSQGGSEQYF. The CDR3 bases are TGCGCCAGCAGCCAAGGGGGGTCCGAGCAGTACTTC. The chain employs TRBV4-1 and TRBJ2-7; D might be TRBD1 or TRBD2, each matching 5 bases. The CDR3 is 12 residues long. Germline V gene sequence: CDR1 MGHRA, CDR2 YSYEKL. Trimming pared 1 base from V and 6 bases from J, leaving 7 bases between.

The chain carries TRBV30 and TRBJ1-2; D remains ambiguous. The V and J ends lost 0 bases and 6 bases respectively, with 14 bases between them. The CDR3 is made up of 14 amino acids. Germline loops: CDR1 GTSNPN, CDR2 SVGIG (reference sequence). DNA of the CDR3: TGTGCCTGGAGTGTACCAGGCAGATCTAATGGCTACACCTTC. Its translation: CAWSVPGRSNGYTF.

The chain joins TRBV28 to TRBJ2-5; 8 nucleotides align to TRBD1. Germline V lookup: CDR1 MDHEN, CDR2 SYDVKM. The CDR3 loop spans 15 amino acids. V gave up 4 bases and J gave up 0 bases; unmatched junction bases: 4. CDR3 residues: CASSWTGRYQETQYF. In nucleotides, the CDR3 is TGTGCCAGCAGTTGGACAGGGAGGTACCAAGAGACCCAGTACTTC. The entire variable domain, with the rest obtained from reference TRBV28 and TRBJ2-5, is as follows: DVKVTQSSRYLVKRTGEKVFLECVQDMDHENMFWYRQDPGLGLRLIYFSYDVKMKEKGDIPEGYSVSREKKERFSLILESASTNQTSMYLCASSWTGRYQETQYFGPGTRLLVL.

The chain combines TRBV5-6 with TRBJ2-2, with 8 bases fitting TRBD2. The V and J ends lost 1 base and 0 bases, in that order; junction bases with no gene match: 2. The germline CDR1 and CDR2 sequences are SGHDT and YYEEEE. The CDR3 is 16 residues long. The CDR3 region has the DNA TGTGCCAGCAGCTTGAGCGGGGGCACGAACACCGGGGAGCTGTTTTTT. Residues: CASSLSGGTNTGELFF.

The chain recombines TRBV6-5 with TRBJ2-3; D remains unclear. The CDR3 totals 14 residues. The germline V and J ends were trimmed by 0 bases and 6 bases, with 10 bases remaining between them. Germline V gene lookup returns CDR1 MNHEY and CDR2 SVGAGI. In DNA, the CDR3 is TGTGCCAGCAGTTACTCGGAAACTTGGGATACGCAGTATTTT. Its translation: CASSYSETWDTQYF.

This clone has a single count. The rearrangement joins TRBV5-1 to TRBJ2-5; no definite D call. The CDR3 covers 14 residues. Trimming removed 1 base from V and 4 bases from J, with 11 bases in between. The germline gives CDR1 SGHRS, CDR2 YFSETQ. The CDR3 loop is CASSLRTQAETQYF. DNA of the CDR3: TGCGCCAGCAGCTTGAGGACGCAGGCAGAGACCCAGTACTTC.

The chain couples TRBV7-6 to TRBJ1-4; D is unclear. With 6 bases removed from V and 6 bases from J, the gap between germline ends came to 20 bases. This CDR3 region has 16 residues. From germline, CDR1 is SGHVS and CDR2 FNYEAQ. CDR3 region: CASSNRNRQEDEKLFF. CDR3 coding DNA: TGTGCCAGCAGTAACCGGAATCGGCAGGAAGATGAAAAACTGTTTTTT.

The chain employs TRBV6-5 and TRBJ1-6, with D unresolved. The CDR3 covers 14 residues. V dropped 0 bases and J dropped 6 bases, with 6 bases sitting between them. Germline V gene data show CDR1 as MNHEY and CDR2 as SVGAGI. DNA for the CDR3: TGTGCCAGCAGTTACTCGATATTTAATTCACCCCTCCACTTT. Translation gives CASSYSIFNSPLHF.

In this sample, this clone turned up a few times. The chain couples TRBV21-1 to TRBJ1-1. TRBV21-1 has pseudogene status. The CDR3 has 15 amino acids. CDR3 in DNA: TGTGCCAGCCTCAAGAGGGCGGGGATGAACACTGAAGCTTTCTTT. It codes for CASLKRAGMNTEAFF.

The CDR3 spells CASSGLLGNQPQHF. CDR3 coding DNA: TGTGCCAGCAGCGGGCTGCTGGGCAATCAGCCCCAGCATTTT. This chain links TRBV6-5 with TRBJ1-5; D remains unclear. The CDR3 sequence is 14 residues long. V was clipped by 6 bases and J by 2 bases, with 11 bases between them. In germline, CDR1 is MNHEY, CDR2 SVGAGI.

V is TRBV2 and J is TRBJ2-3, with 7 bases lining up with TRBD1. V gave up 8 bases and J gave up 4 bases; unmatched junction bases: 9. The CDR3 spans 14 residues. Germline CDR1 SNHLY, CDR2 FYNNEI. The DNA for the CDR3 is TGTGCCAGCGACCGGGACAGCCGTTCAGATACGCAGTATTTT. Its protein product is CASDRDSRSDTQYF.

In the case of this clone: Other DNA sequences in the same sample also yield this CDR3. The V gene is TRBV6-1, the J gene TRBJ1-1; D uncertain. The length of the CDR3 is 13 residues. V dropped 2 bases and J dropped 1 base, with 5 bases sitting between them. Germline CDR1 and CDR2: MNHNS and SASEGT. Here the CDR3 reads CASSERENTEAFF. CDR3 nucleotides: TGTGCCAGCAGTGAAAGGGAGAACACTGAAGCTTTCTTT.

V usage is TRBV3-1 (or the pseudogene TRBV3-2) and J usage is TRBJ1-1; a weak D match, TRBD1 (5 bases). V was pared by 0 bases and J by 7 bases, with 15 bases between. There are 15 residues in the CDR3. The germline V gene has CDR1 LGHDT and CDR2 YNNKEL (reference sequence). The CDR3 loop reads CASSQDRGSGLEAFF. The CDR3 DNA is TGTGCCAGCAGCCAAGATCGGGGGAGCGGCCTTGAAGCTTTCTTT.

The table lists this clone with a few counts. This CDR3 reads CASSAGQLYEQFF. DNA of the CDR3: TGTGCCAGCAGCGCGGGACAGTTGTATGAGCAGTTCTTC. The chain employs TRBV9 and TRBJ2-1; 7 nucleotides agree with TRBD1. The junction had 5 bases not matched to a gene; V was cut back by 3 bases and J by 8 bases. Germline V CDR1 and CDR2: SGDLS, YYNGEE. The CDR3 sequence is 13 residues long.

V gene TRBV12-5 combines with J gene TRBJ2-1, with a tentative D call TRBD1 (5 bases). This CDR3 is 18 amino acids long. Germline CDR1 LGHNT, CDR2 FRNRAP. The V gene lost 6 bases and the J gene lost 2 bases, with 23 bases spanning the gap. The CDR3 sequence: CASGLYQTALGPYNEQFF. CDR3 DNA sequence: TGTGCTAGTGGCCTTTATCAGACAGCCCTAGGCCCCTACAATGAGCAGTTCTTC. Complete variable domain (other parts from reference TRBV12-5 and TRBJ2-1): DARVTQTPRHKVTEMGQEVTMRCQPILGHNTVFWYRQTMMQGLELLAYFRNRAPLDDSGMPKDRFSAEMPDATLATLKIQPSEPRDSAVYFCASGLYQTALGPYNEQFFGPGTRLTVL.

The CDR3 region is CASSRQSYEQYF. The CDR3 DNA reads as TGTGCCAGCAGCCGACAGTCCTACGAGCAGTACTTC. This chain links TRBV3-1 (or the pseudogene TRBV3-2) with TRBJ2-7; weak D call: TRBD1 (5 bases). The V and J ends lost 4 bases and 1 base respectively, with 5 bases between them. The CDR3 is 12 amino acids. Germline V CDR1 and CDR2: LGHDT, YNNKEL (reference sequence).

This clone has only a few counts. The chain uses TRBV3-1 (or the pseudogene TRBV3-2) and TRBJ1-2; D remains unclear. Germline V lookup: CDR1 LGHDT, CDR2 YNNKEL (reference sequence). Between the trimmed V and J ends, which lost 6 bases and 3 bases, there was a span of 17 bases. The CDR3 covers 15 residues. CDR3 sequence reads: CASRPTTGSHYGYTF. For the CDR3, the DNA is TGTGCCAGCAGACCAACTACCGGGAGCCACTATGGCTACACCTTC.